This TCR beta chain was documented in a study of chemoradiotherapy in HPV16-positive cancers. J lost 3 bases, V lost 6 bases, and 11 bases had no gene match. CDR1 SEHNR and CDR2 FQNEAQ come from the germline V gene (reference sequence). The CDR3 loop spans 15 amino acids. Regarding the study as a whole: Better recurrence-free survival went with HPV-responsive T-cell expansion in HPV16-positive patients.

Turning to this clone: Its target is unknown.

Libraries were prepared by immunoSEQ multiplex PCR; TCRdb keeps only in-frame clonotypes and omits some of them. The sample carries approximately 52,000 clones, about 88% recorded once. The chain recombines TRBV7-9 with TRBJ2-7; TRBD2 aligns across 7 bases. The source was blood, collected from a patient who underwent chemoradiotherapy. This receptor was identified in a human donor with HPV-associated anogenital cancer. DNA for the CDR3: TGTGCCAGCAGTCTTCGCGGGACTATTCTCTACGAGCAGTACTTC. Amino acid sequence: CASSLRGTILYEQYF. The whole variable domain, remainder taken from reference TRBV7-9 and TRBJ2-7, is DTGVSQNPRHKITKRGQNVTFRCDPISEHNRLYWYRQTLGQGPEFLTYFQNEAQLEKSRLLSDRFSAERPKGSFSTLEIQRTEQGDSAMYLCASSLRGTILYEQYFGPGTRLTVT.